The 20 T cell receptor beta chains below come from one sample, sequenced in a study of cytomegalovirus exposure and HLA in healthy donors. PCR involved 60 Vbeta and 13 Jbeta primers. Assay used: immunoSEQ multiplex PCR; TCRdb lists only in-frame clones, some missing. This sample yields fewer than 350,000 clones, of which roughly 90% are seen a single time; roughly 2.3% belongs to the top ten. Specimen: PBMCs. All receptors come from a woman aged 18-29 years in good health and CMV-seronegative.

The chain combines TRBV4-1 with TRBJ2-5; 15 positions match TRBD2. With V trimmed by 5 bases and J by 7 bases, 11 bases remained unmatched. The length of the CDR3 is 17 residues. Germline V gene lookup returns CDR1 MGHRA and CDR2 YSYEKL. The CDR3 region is CASSGTSGGFLGGTQYF. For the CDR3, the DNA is TGCGCCAGCAGCGGGACTAGCGGGGGGTTCCTGGGGGGGACCCAGTACTTC.

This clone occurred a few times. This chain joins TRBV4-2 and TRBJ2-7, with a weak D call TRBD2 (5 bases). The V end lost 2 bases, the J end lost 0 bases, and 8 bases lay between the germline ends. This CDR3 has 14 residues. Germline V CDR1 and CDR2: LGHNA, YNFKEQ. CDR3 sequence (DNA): TGTGCCAGCAGCCAAACCGGGGACTCCTACGAGCAGTACTTC. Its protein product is CASSQTGDSYEQYF.

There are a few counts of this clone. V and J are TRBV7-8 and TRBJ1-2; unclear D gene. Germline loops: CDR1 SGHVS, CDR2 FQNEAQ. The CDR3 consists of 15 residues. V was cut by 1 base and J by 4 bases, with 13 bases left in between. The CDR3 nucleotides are TGTGCCAGCAGCTTAGATCCGGGAGTGGTCTATGGCTACACCTTC. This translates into CASSLDPGVVYGYTF.

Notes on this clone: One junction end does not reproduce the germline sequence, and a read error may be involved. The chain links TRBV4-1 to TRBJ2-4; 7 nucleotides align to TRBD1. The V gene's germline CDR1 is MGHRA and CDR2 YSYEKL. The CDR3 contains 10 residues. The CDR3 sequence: CASFGDRLYF. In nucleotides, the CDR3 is TGCGCCAGCTTCGGGGACAGACTTTATTTC.

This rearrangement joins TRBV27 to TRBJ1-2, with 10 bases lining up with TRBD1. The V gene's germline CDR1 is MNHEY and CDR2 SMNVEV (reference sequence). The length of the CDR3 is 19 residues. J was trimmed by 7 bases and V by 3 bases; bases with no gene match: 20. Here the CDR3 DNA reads TGTGCCAGCAGTTTCTCAACCGGGACAGGGGTAGCTGTGGGTCTTGGCTACACCTTC. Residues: CASSFSTGTGVAVGLGYTF.

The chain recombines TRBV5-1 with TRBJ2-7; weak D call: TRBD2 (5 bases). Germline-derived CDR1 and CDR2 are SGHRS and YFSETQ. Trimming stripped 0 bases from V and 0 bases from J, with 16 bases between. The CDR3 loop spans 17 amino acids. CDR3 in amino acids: CASSLDRTLTSSYEQYF. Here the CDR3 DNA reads TGCGCCAGCAGCTTGGACAGAACATTAACTAGCTCCTACGAGCAGTACTTC. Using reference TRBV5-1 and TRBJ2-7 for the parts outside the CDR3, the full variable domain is KAGVTQTPRYLIKTRGQQVTLSCSPISGHRSVSWYQQTPGQGLQFLFEYFSETQRNKGNFPGRFSGRQFSNSRSEMNVSTLELGDSALYLCASSLDRTLTSSYEQYFGPGTRLTVT.

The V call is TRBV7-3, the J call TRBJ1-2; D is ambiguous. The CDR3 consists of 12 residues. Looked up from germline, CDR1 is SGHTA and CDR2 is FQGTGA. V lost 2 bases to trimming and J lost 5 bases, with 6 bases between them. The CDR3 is CASSLAGYGYTF. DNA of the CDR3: TGTGCCAGCAGCTTAGCCGGGTATGGCTACACCTTC.

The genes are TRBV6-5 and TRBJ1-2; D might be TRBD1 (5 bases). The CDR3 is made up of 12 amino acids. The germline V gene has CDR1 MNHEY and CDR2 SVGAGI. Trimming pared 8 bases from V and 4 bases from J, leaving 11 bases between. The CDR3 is CASFRAAYGYTF. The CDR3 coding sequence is TGTGCCAGCTTCAGGGCAGCCTATGGCTACACCTTC.

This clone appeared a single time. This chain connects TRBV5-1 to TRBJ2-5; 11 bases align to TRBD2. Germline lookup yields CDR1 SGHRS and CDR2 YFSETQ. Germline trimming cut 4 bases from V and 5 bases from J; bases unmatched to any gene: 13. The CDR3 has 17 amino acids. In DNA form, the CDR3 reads TGCGCCAGCAGCACTTCGACTAGCGGGGTCCTTAGGGAGACCCAGTACTTC. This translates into CASSTSTSGVLRETQYF.

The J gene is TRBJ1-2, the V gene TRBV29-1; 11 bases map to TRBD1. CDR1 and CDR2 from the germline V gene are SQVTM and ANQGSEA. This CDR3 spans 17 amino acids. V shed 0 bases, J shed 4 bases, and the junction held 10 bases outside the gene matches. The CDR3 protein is CSVEDRFGTGGGYGYTF. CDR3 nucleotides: TGCAGCGTTGAAGATAGGTTCGGGACAGGGGGAGGCTATGGCTACACCTTC. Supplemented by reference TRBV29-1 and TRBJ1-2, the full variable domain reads SAVISQKPSRDICQRGTSLTIQCQVDSQVTMMFWYRQQPGQSLTLIATANQGSEATYESGFVIDKFPISRPNLTFSTLTVSNMSPEDSSIYLCSVEDRFGTGGGYGYTFGSGTRLTVV.

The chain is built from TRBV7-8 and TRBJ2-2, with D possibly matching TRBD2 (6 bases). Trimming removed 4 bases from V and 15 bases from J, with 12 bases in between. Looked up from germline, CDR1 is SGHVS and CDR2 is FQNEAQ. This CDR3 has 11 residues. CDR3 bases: TGTGCCAGCAGCTGGGGTGGGGGGATGTTTTTT. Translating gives CASSWGGGMFF.

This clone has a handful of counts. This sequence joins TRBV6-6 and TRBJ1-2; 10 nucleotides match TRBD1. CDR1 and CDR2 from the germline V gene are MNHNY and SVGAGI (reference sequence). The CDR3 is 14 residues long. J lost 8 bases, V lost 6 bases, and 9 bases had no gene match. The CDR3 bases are TGTGCCAGCAGCCCGTTCCGGGACAGGGGAGGCTACACCTTC. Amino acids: CASSPFRDRGGYTF.

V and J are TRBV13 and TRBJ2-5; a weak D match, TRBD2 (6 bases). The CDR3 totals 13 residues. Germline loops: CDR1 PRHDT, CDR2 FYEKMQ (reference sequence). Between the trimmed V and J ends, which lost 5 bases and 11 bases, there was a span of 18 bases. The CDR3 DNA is TGTGCCAGCAGCCCGGGGACTCTCGGGGAGCAGTACTTC. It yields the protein CASSPGTLGEQYF.

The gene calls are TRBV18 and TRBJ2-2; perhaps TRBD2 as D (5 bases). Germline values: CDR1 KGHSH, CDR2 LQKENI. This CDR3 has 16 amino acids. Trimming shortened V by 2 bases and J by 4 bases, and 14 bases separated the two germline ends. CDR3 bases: TGTGCCAGCTCACCAGAAATAGAGGGTAGCACCGGGGAGCTGTTTTTT. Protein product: CASSPEIEGSTGELFF.

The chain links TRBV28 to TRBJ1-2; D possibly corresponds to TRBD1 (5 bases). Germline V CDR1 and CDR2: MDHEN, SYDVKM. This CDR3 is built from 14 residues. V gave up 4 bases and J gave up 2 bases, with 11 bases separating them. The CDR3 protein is CASSSPTENYGYTF. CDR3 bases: TGTGCCAGCAGTTCCCCGACAGAGAACTATGGCTACACCTTC.

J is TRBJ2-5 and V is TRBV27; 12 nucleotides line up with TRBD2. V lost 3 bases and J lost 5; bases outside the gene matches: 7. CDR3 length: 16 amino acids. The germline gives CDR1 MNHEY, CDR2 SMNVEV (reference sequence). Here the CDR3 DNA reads TGTGCCAGCAGTTTCCTAGCGGGGGGGCCAGGGGAGACCCAGTACTTC. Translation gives CASSFLAGGPGETQYF.

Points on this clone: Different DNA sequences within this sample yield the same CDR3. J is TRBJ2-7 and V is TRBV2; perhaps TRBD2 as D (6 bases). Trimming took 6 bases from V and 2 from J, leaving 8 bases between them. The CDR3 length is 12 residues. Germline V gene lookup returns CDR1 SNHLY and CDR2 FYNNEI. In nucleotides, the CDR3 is TGTGCCAGCAGGGAGGGGACCTACGAGCAGTACTTC. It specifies CASREGTYEQYF.

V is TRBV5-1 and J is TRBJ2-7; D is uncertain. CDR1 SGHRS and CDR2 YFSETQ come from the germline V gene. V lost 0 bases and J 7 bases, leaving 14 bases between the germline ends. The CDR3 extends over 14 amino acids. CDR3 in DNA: TGCGCCAGCAGCTTGGCCTACTTCTATCGGGAGCAGTACTTC. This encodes CASSLAYFYREQYF.

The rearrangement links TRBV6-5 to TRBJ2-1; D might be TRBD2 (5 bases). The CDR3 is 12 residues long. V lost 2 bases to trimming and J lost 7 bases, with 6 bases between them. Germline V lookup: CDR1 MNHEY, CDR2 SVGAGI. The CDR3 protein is CASSYPGNEQFF. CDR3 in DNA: TGTGCCAGCAGTTACCCGGGGAATGAGCAGTTCTTC.

The CDR3 region is CASSLGAHDRVLLEKLFF. CDR3 sequence (DNA): TGTGCCAGCAGCCTTGGGGCACATGACAGGGTTTTATTGGAAAAACTGTTTTTT. The V gene is TRBV7-8, the J gene TRBJ1-4; TRBD1 aligns across 7 bases. Germline CDR1 and CDR2: SGHVS and FQNEAQ. V dropped 5 bases and J dropped 8; count of bases not matched to a gene: 20. This CDR3 is 18 amino acids long.